This T cell receptor (beta chain) was found in a study of shared clonotypes between healthy human individuals. Sequencing used immunoSEQ multiplex PCR; TCRdb keeps in-frame clones, though not all of them. This repertoire shows some 1.1 million clones, 70% to 85% found once; its top ten account for roughly 0.83%. The junction had 3 bases not matched to a gene; V was cut back by 3 bases and J by 2 bases. Looked up from germline, CDR1 is KGHSH and CDR2 is LQKENI. This CDR3 is built from 15 residues. Worth noting for this clone: The sample contains more than one DNA sequence encoding this CDR3.

Sequenced material: memory CD4+ T cells from PBMCs. As for subset: CD45RA-negative fraction. This sequence originates from a man aged 18 to 30 in good health. Some clones in this sample may be carry-over from other donors' samples. The chain couples TRBV18 to TRBJ2-3; TRBD2 agrees at 9 bases. The CDR3 DNA sequence: TGTGCCAGCTCACCGCTAGCGGGAATCACAGATACGCAGTATTTT. Translated, it gives CASSPLAGITDTQYF.